The clone carrying this TCR beta chain was recorded a few times. CDR1 SQVTM and CDR2 ANQGSEA come from the germline V gene. The CDR3 loop spans 13 amino acids. Trimming cost V 8 bases and J 5 bases, with 16 bases left between them. This record comes from a study of T cell repertoires in cytomegalovirus infection. TCRdb recomputed calls from the reads with MiXCR, one row per CDR3 protein. Seen here are approximately 630,000 distinct CDR3 sequences, approximately 24% observed once, and the top ten hold less than 9.5%. The chain employs TRBV29-1 and TRBJ1-5; possible D gene TRBD1, 5 bases. Sequencing used CD8+ T cells from PBMCs. The source of this sequence is a human donor in good health (CMV status not recorded). Some clones in this sample may be carry-over from other donors' samples. CDR3 sequence: CSPDGGADQPQHF. CDR3 coding DNA: TGCAGCCCCGATGGAGGGGCTGATCAGCCCCAGCATTTT.